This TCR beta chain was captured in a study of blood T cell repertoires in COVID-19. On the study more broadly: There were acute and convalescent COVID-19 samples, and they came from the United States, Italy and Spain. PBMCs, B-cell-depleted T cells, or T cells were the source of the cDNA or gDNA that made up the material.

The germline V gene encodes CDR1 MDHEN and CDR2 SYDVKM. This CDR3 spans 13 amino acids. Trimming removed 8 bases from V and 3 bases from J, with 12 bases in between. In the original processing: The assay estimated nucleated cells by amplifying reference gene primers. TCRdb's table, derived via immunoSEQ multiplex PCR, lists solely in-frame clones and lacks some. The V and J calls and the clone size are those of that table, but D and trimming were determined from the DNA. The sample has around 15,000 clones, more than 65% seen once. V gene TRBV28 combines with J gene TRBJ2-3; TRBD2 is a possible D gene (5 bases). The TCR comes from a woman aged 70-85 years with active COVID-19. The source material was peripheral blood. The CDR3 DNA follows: TGTGCCAGCGGCAGCGGAAAGACAGATACGCAGTATTTT. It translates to CASGSGKTDTQYF. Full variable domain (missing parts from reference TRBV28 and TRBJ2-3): DVKVTQSSRYLVKRTGEKVFLECVQDMDHENMFWYRQDPGLGLRLIYFSYDVKMKEKGDIPEGYSVSREKKERFSLILESASTNQTSMYLCASGSGKTDTQYFGPGTRLTVL.